Presented here are 15 T cell receptor beta chains from one specimen sequenced in a study of T cell responses to AZD1222 COVID-19 vaccine. Only in-frame clones appear in the TCRdb table, and some are missing; sequencing was by immunoSEQ multiplex PCR. This sample has over 100,000 clones, with 88% found just once. The specimen comprised peripheral blood, sampled on day 0 of AZD1222 vaccination. Receptors originate from an adult in good health.

In this sample, this clone turned up a few times. The genes are TRBV14 and TRBJ2-5; D possibly corresponds to TRBD1 (6 bases). The CDR3 is 14 amino acids. The ends were cut back, 4 bases at V and 5 bases at J, with 14 bases in the middle. CDR1 is SGHDN and CDR2 is FVKESK in the germline V gene. CDR3 amino acids: CASSPRTEGETQYF. The CDR3, as DNA: TGTGCCAGCAGCCCCAGGACAGAGGGCGAGACCCAGTACTTC.

The chain joins TRBV3-1 (or the pseudogene TRBV3-2) to TRBJ2-2, with 7 bases aligning to TRBD2. The CDR3 extends over 14 amino acids. V was clipped by 4 bases and J by 4 bases; unmatched bases: 3. Per the germline V gene, CDR1 is LGHDT and CDR2 is YNNKEL (reference sequence). CDR3 sequence (DNA): TGTGCCAGCAGCCGAACGGGAGGCACCGGGGAGCTGTTTTTT. It is translated as CASSRTGGTGELFF.

The chain joins TRBV30 to TRBJ1-1; D remains unclear. CDR3 length: 13 amino acids. V was trimmed by 4 bases and J by 2 bases, leaving 11 bases between them. Germline CDR1 GTSNPN, CDR2 SVGIG (reference sequence). CDR3 sequence: CAWTGGPNTEAFF. The DNA for the CDR3 is TGTGCCTGGACCGGAGGCCCCAACACTGAAGCTTTCTTT.

The CDR3 region is CASPNGAWAGGGYVTEAFF. CDR3 nucleotides: TGTGCCAGCCCGAATGGTGCCTGGGCAGGGGGCGGATATGTCACTGAAGCTTTCTTT. The chain has TRBV5-8 and TRBJ1-1, with TRBD1 identical over 8 bases. V gave up 7 bases and J gave up 4 bases; unmatched junction bases: 24. Per the germline V gene, CDR1 is SGHTS and CDR2 is YDEGEE. This CDR3 region has 19 residues.

In its sample, this clone was seen once. The chain carries TRBV28 and TRBJ2-7, with 10 nucleotides matching TRBD1. After removal of 7 bases from V and 3 bases from J, the junction contained 9 bases not matched to a gene. This CDR3 contains 15 residues. Germline CDR1 and CDR2: MDHEN and SYDVKM. For the CDR3, the DNA is TGTGCCAGCATCGCGACAGGGGGCTATAGCTACGAGCAGTACTTC. It translates to CASIATGGYSYEQYF. The full variable domain, completed using reference TRBV28 and TRBJ2-7, is DVKVTQSSRYLVKRTGEKVFLECVQDMDHENMFWYRQDPGLGLRLIYFSYDVKMKEKGDIPEGYSVSREKKERFSLILESASTNQTSMYLCASIATGGYSYEQYFGPGTRLTVT.

The gene calls are TRBV5-1 and TRBJ2-1; 9 bases are a match to TRBD1. CDR1 SGHRS and CDR2 YFSETQ come from the germline V gene. The CDR3 runs 16 residues. V lost 0 bases to trimming and J lost 4 bases; unmatched junction nucleotides: 5. The chain's CDR3 is CASSLGGTGYYNEQFF. DNA for the CDR3: TGCGCCAGCAGCTTGGGTGGGACAGGGTATTACAATGAGCAGTTCTTC.

The chain joins TRBV6-1 to TRBJ1-2; D gene uncertain. Trimming left V 1 base short and J 3 bases short, with 6 bases between. The CDR3 consists of 13 residues. CDR1 is MNHNS and CDR2 is SASEGT in the germline V gene. CDR3 in amino acids: CASSEVKDYGYTF. The CDR3 coding sequence is TGTGCCAGCAGTGAAGTAAAAGACTATGGCTACACCTTC.

The chain couples TRBV5-4 to TRBJ2-7; TRBD2 agrees at 12 bases. This CDR3 is 16 amino acids long. The V gene's germline CDR1 is SGHNT and CDR2 YYREEE (reference sequence). V lost 0 bases and J lost 9; bases outside the gene matches: 10. This chain's CDR3 is CASSLGTSGAPRVQYF. Written as DNA, the CDR3 is TGTGCCAGCAGCTTGGGGACTAGCGGGGCACCGAGGGTGCAGTACTTC.

The CDR3 sequence: CASSLLEEQFF. CDR3 in DNA: TGCGCCAGCAGCTTGCTAGAGGAGCAGTTCTTC. The J gene is TRBJ2-1, the V gene TRBV5-1; D is unclear. CDR1 SGHRS and CDR2 YFSETQ come from the germline V gene. The CDR3 consists of 11 residues. V lost 1 base to trimming and J lost 10 bases, with 6 bases between them.

The rearrangement uses TRBV3-1 (or the pseudogene TRBV3-2) and TRBJ1-3; D gene unclear. From germline, CDR1 is LGHDT and CDR2 YNNKEL (reference sequence). The CDR3 sequence is 18 residues long. Trimming took off 0 bases at V and 0 bases at J, with 15 bases between the two ends. The CDR3 DNA reads TGTGCCAGCAGCCAAGATGTCCCAGCCGTAAGCTCTGGAAACACCATATATTTT. As protein: CASSQDVPAVSSGNTIYF.

The genes are TRBV7-9 and TRBJ1-5; no clear D. From germline, CDR1 is SEHNR and CDR2 FQNEAQ (reference sequence). V lost 5 bases to trimming and J lost 5 bases, with 10 bases between them. The CDR3 contains 13 residues. Here the CDR3 DNA reads TGTGCCAGCAGCCTAGGGAGCTATCAGCCCCAGCATTTT. This sequence encodes CASSLGSYQPQHF.

The genes are TRBV27 and TRBJ2-1; the D gene is possibly TRBD1 (6 bases). Germline assignment: CDR1 MNHEY and CDR2 SMNVEV (reference sequence). Trimming left V 2 bases short and J 0 bases short, with 14 bases between. The CDR3 runs to 17 residues. The CDR3 coding sequence is TGTGCCAGCAGTTTAAGAGGACAGTTCGGCTCCTACAATGAGCAGTTCTTC. This gives the protein CASSLRGQFGSYNEQFF.

V gene TRBV5-3 combines with J gene TRBJ2-7; no definite D call. TRBV5-3 counts as an open reading frame of uncertain function. Trimming cost V 4 bases and J 4 bases, with 6 bases left between them. CDR3 length equals 11 residues. Here the CDR3 DNA reads TGTGCCAGAAGCCTACTGTACGAGCAGTACGTC. Translation gives CARSLLYEQYV.

J is TRBJ1-1 and V is TRBV7-8; no definite D call. Trimming took 1 base from V and 10 from J, leaving 16 bases between them. CDR3 size: 14 residues. The germline CDR1 and CDR2 sequences are SGHVS and FQNEAQ. The CDR3 DNA reads as TGTGCCAGCAGCTTAGGATCCCAGGAAGGTACAGCTTTCTTT. This translates into CASSLGSQEGTAFF.

Written as DNA, the CDR3 is TGTGCCAGCAAGGGGTCCCGTAACTATGGCTACACCTTC. It encodes CASKGSRNYGYTF. The J gene is TRBJ1-2, the V gene TRBV27; TRBD1 is a possible D gene (5 bases). Germline V gene lookup returns CDR1 MNHEY and CDR2 SMNVEV (reference sequence). This CDR3 contains 13 residues. V was cut by 7 bases and J by 1 base, with 10 bases left in between.